The sequence of this TCR beta chain was determined in a study of blood T cell repertoires in COVID-19. The V and J ends lost 2 bases and 4 bases respectively, with 12 bases between them. The CDR3 totals 15 residues. Germline V gene lookup returns CDR1 SEHNR and CDR2 FQNEAQ (reference sequence). TCRdb's table, derived via immunoSEQ multiplex PCR, lists solely in-frame clones and lacks some. The sample consists of around 430,000 clones, 80% to 90% of them appearing once. V usage is TRBV7-9 and J usage is TRBJ2-1; perhaps TRBD1 as D (6 bases). This clonotype was obtained from a woman between 50 and 59 years old who had recovered from COVID-19. The sequenced sample was PBMCs or T cells enriched from blood (not recorded which). CDR3 amino acids: CASSLQGQYYNEQFF. The CDR3 nucleotides read TGTGCCAGCAGCTTACAAGGACAGTATTACAATGAGCAGTTCTTC.